These 13 T cell receptor beta chains share one sample of origin, sequenced in a study of metastatic and nonmetastatic thyroid tumors. Via MiXCR, TCRdb re-called the PCR reads. This sample has tens of thousands of clones, with approximately 12% found just once. Thyroid surgery was performed in patients who had received no treatment beforehand. Material: blood. The receptors derive from a female donor with papillary thyroid cancer or a benign thyroid nodule (not recorded which). Some clones in this sample may be carry-over from other donors' samples.

This clone has a count of ten or more. The genes are TRBV27 and TRBJ2-2; the D gene could be TRBD1 or TRBD2 (5 bases each). V shed 4 bases and J shed 5 bases, with 5 bases lying between them. The CDR3 contains 12 residues. Looked up from germline, CDR1 is MNHEY and CDR2 is SMNVEV (reference sequence). CDR3 in amino acids: CASSWGTGELFF. DNA for the CDR3: TGTGCCAGCAGTTGGGGGACCGGGGAGCTGTTTTTT.

This sequence joins TRBV11-1 and TRBJ2-1; 8 nucleotides line up with TRBD2. Germline V gives CDR1 SGHAT, CDR2 FQDESV (reference sequence). After removal of 5 bases from V and 1 base from J, the junction contained 10 bases not matched to a gene. The CDR3 sequence is 17 residues long. In DNA, the CDR3 is TGTGCCAGCAGCCCAGTGTGGTCGGGAGGGTCCTACAATGAGCAGTTCTTC. It specifies CASSPVWSGGSYNEQFF.

This clone was counted only a few times. This rearrangement joins TRBV6-1 to TRBJ2-7; 8 nucleotides align to TRBD1. CDR1 MNHNS and CDR2 SASEGT come from the germline V gene. The junction had 3 bases not matched to a gene; V was cut back by 2 bases and J by 0 bases. The CDR3 is 15 amino acids. The CDR3, as DNA: TGTGCCAGCAGTGAAAACACAGGGGGCTCCTACGAGCAGTACTTC. Protein product: CASSENTGGSYEQYF.

The chain carries TRBV20-1 and TRBJ2-7; 8 bases agree with TRBD2. The ends lost 3 bases at V and 1 base at J; junction bases unmatched: 8. The CDR3 is made up of 15 amino acids. Per germline, CDR1 DFQATT and CDR2 SNEGSKA (reference sequence). The CDR3 spells CSASETSGLSYEQYF. Here the CDR3 DNA reads TGCAGTGCTAGCGAAACTAGCGGCCTGTCCTACGAGCAGTACTTC.

The chain recombines TRBV11-1 with TRBJ2-1, with 10 bases lining up with TRBD2. After removal of 1 base from V and 5 bases from J, the junction contained 5 bases not matched to a gene. The CDR3 covers 16 residues. CDR1 is SGHAT, CDR2 FQDESV, per germline (reference sequence). In DNA form, the CDR3 reads TGTGCCAGCAGCTTAGAACCTAGCGGGAGAAACAATGAGCAGTTCTTC. It encodes CASSLEPSGRNNEQFF. Using reference TRBV11-1 and TRBJ2-1 for the parts outside the CDR3, the full variable domain is EAEVAQSPRYKITEKSQAVAFWCDPISGHATLYWYRQILGQGPELLVQFQDESVVDDSQLPKDRFSAERLKGVDSTLKIQPAELGDSAMYLCASSLEPSGRNNEQFFGPGTRLTVL.

This clone was detected ten times or more. This chain links TRBV5-6 with TRBJ1-1; a weak D match, TRBD1 (6 bases). CDR1 SGHDT and CDR2 YYEEEE come from the germline V gene. The CDR3 runs to 15 residues. Between the trimmed V and J ends, which lost 2 bases and 0 bases, there was a span of 11 bases. The CDR3 bases are TGTGCCAGCAGCTTAGTGACAGGAATGAACACTGAAGCTTTCTTT. This encodes CASSLVTGMNTEAFF.

The chain couples TRBV6-1 to TRBJ1-3; 8 nucleotides align to TRBD1. Germline-derived CDR1 and CDR2 are MNHNS and SASEGT. The CDR3 totals 16 residues. V gave up 7 bases and J gave up 7 bases; unmatched junction bases: 15. The CDR3 here is CASKFEAGGLGNTIYF. DNA for the CDR3: TGTGCCAGCAAATTTGAAGCAGGGGGCTTAGGGAACACCATATATTTT.

This clone was recorded many times. The chain recombines TRBV10-3 with TRBJ1-2; D is undetermined. This CDR3 has 11 residues. V lost 0 bases to trimming and J lost 8 bases, with 4 bases between them. Germline loops: CDR1 ENHRY, CDR2 SYGVKD. CDR3 coding DNA: TGTGCCATCAGTGAGTCTAGGGGCTACACCTTC. Encoded protein: CAISESRGYTF.

The chain has TRBV5-1 and TRBJ1-1, with 7 bases that match TRBD1. CDR1 and CDR2 from the germline V gene are SGHRS and YFSETQ. V shed 4 bases, J shed 8 bases, and the junction held 5 bases outside the gene matches. The CDR3 is made up of 12 amino acids. The CDR3 is CASSQQGKEAFF. The CDR3 DNA follows: TGCGCCAGCAGCCAACAGGGGAAGGAAGCTTTCTTT.

About this clone: A clone one base away is much larger, so this may be a read error. Since no conserved phenylalanine or tryptophan closes the CDR3, a read error is the likely cause. The chain is built from TRBV11-2 and TRBJ2-1, with 7 bases identical to TRBD1. Germline loops: CDR1 SGHAT, CDR2 FQNNGV. The V and J ends lost 6 bases and 6 bases, in that order; junction bases with no gene match: 11. The CDR3 extends over 15 amino acids. Written as DNA, the CDR3 is TGTGCCAGCAGACAGCAATCGACAGGGAGCAATGAGCAGTTCCTC. Translating it yields CASRQQSTGSNEQFL.

This clone has a count of ten or more. The chain carries TRBV2 and TRBJ1-6; TRBD1 matches 7 bases. The germline V gene encodes CDR1 SNHLY and CDR2 FYNNEI. The CDR3 has 15 residues. Trimming removed 5 bases from V and 7 bases from J; junction bases left unmatched: 8. Written as DNA, the CDR3 is TGTGCCAGCAGTACCACAGGGGTTCACAATTCACCCCTCCACTTT. Amino acids: CASSTTGVHNSPLHF.

This clone was seen many times. This sample includes further DNA sequences coding for the same CDR3. The chain carries TRBV6-2 or TRBV6-3 and TRBJ2-3; TRBD2 aligns across 11 bases. The CDR3 runs to 14 residues. From germline, CDR1 is MNHEY and CDR2 SVGEGT. After removal of 6 bases from V and 3 bases from J, the junction contained 2 bases not matched to a gene. The CDR3: CASSRTSGTDTQYF. In DNA form, the CDR3 reads TGTGCCAGCAGCCGGACTAGCGGGACAGATACGCAGTATTTT.

This clone was picked up many times. The chain's CDR3 is CASSYASGRVDTEAFF. The CDR3 DNA is TGTGCCAGCAGTTACGCCTCAGGGAGGGTAGACACTGAAGCTTTCTTT. The J gene is TRBJ1-1, the V gene TRBV6-2 or TRBV6-3, with D possibly matching TRBD1 (5 bases). The length of the CDR3 is 16 residues. V was pared by 2 bases and J by 3 bases, with 16 bases between. Germline loops: CDR1 MNHEY, CDR2 SVGEGT.